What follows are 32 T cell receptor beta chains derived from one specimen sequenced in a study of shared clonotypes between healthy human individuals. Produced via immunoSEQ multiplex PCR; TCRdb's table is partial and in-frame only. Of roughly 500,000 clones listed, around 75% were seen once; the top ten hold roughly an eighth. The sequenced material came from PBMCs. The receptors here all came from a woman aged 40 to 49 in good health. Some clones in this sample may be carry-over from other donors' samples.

CDR3 in amino acids: CASSPMWADNEQFF. As DNA, the CDR3 is TGTGCCAGCTCACCAATGTGGGCAGACAATGAGCAGTTCTTC. The chain carries TRBV18 and TRBJ2-1, with no clear D. Germline CDR1 is KGHSH and CDR2 is LQKENI. The CDR3 spans 14 residues. V lost 2 bases to trimming and J lost 5 bases, with 10 bases between them.

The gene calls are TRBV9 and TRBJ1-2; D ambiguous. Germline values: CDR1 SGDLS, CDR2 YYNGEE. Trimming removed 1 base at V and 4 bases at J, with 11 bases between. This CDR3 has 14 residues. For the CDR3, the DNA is TGTGCCAGCAGCGTAAGCATCTCGACCTATGGCTACACCTTC. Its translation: CASSVSISTYGYTF.

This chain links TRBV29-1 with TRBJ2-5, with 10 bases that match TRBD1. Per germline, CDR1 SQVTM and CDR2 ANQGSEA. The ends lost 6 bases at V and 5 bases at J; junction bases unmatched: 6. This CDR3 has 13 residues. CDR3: CSVLTGGAETQYF. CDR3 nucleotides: TGCAGCGTCCTGACAGGGGGCGCGGAGACCCAGTACTTC. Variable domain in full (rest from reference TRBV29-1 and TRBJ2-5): SAVISQKPSRDICQRGTSLTIQCQVDSQVTMMFWYRQQPGQSLTLIATANQGSEATYESGFVIDKFPISRPNLTFSTLTVSNMSPEDSSIYLCSVLTGGAETQYFGPGTRLLVL.

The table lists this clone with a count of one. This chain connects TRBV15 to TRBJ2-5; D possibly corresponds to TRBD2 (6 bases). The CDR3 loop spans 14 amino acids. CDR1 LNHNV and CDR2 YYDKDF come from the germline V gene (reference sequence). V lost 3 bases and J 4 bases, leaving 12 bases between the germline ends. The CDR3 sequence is CATSSNTAGETQYF. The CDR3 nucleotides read TGTGCCACCAGCAGCAACACAGCGGGAGAGACCCAGTACTTC.

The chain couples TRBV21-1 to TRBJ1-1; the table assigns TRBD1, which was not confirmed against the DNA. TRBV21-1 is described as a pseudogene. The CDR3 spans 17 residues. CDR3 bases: TGTGCCAGCAGCACTACCGGGACAGGGGGGTTGAACACTGAAGCTTTCTTT. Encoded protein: CASSTTGTGGLNTEAFF.

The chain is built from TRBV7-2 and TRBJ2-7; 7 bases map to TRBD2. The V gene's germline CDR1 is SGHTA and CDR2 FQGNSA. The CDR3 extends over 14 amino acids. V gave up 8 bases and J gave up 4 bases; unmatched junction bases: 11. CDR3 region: CASLQGGSRYEQYF. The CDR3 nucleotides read TGTGCCAGCCTTCAGGGCGGGAGCAGATACGAGCAGTACTTC.

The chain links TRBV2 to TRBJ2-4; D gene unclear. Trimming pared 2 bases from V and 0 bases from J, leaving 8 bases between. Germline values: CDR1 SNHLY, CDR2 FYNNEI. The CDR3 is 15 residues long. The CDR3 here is CASSEQQLAKNIQYF. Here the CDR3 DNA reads TGTGCCAGCAGTGAACAGCAGCTAGCCAAAAACATTCAGTACTTC. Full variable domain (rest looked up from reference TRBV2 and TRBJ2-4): EPEVTQTPSHQVTQMGQEVILRCVPISNHLYFYWYRQILGQKVEFLVSFYNNEISEKSEIFDDQFSVERPDGSNFTLKIRSTKLEDSAMYFCASSEQQLAKNIQYFGAGTRLSVL.

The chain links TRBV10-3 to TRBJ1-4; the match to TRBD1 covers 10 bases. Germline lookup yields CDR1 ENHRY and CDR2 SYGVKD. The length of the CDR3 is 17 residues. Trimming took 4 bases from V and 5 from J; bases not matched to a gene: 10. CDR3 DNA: TGTGCCATCAGTGGAGGGGGGACAGGGGAACGAAATGAAAAACTGTTTTTT. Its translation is CAISGGGTGERNEKLFF.

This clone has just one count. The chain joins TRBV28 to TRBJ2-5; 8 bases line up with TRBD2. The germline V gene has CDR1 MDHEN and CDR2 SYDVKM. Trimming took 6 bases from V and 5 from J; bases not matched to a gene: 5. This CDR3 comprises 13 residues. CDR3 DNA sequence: TGTGCCAGCAGGAGCGGGAGAGGGGAGACCCAGTACTTC. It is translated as CASRSGRGETQYF.

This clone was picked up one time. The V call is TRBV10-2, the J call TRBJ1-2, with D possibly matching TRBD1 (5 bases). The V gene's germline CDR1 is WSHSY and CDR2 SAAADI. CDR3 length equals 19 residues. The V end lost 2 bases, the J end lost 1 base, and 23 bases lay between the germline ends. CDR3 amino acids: CASSEAREGHGLRNYGYTF. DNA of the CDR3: TGCGCCAGCAGTGAGGCTCGGGAAGGACACGGCTTGCGTAACTATGGCTACACCTTC.

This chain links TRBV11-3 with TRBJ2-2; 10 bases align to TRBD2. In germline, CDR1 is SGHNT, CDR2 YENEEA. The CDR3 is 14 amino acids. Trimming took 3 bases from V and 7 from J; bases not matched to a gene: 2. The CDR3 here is CASSFLAGVGELFF. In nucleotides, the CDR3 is TGTGCCAGCAGCTTCCTAGCGGGAGTCGGGGAGCTGTTTTTT.

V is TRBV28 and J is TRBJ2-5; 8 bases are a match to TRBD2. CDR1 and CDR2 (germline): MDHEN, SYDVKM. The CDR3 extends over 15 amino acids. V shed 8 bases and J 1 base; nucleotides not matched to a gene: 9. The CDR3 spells CASGGRRGIQETQYF. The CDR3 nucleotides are TGTGCCAGCGGCGGGAGGAGGGGGATCCAAGAGACCCAGTACTTC.

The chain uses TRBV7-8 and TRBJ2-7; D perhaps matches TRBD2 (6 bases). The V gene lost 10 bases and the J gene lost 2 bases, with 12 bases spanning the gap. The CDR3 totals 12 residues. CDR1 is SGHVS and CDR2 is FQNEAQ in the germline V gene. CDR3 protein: CATGGGPYEQYF. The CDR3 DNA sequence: TGTGCCACCGGTGGAGGGCCCTACGAGCAGTACTTC.

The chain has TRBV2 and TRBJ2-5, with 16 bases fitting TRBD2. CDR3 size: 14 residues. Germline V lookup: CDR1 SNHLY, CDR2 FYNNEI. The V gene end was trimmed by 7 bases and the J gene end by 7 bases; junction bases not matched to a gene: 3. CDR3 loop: CASTGTSGRGTQYF. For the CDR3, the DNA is TGTGCCAGCACCGGGACTAGCGGGAGGGGGACCCAGTACTTC.

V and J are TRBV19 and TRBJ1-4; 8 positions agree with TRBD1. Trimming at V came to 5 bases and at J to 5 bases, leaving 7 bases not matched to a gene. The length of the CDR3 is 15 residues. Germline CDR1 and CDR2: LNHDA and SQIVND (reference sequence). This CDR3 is CASSPDRASNEKLFF. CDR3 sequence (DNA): TGTGCCAGTAGTCCGGACAGGGCCTCAAATGAAAAACTGTTTTTT.

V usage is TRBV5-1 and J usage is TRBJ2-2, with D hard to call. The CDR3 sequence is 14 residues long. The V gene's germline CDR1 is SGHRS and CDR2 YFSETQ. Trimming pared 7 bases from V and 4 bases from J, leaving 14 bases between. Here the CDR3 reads CASQEQPSTGELFF. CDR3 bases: TGCGCCAGCCAAGAGCAACCTAGCACCGGGGAGCTGTTTTTT.

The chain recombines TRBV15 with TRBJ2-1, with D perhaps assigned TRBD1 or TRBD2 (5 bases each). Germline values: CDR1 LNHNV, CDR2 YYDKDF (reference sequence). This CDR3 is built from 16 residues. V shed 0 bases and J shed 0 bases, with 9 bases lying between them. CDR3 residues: CATSRDGGSSYNEQFF. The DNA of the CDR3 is TGTGCCACCAGCAGAGATGGGGGTAGCTCCTACAATGAGCAGTTCTTC.

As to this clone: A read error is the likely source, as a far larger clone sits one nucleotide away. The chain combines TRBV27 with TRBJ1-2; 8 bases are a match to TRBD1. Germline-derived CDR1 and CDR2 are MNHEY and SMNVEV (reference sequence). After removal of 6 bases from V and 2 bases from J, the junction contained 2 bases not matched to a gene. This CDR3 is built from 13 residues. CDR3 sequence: CASSRTGNYGYTF. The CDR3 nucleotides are TGTGCCAGCAGCCGGACAGGGAACTATGGCTACACCTTC.

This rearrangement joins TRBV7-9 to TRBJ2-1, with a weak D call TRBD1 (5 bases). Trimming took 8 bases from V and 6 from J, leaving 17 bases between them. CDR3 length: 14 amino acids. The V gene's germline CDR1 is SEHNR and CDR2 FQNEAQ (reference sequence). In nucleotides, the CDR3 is TGTGCCAGCGGCCCAGGGATTCGTTTCAATGAGCAGTTCTTC. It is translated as CASGPGIRFNEQFF.

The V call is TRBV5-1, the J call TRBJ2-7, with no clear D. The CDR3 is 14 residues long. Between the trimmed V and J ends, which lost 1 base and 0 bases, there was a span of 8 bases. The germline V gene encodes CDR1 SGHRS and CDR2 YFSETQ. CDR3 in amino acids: CASSLSSSSYEQYF. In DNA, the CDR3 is TGCGCCAGCAGCTTGTCCAGCAGCTCCTACGAGCAGTACTTC.

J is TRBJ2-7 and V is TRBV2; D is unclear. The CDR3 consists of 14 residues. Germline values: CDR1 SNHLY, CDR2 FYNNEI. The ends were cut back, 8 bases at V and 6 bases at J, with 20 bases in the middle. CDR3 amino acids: CASVVRPTSAEQYF. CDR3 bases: TGTGCCAGCGTCGTGAGACCCACGTCCGCCGAGCAGTACTTC.

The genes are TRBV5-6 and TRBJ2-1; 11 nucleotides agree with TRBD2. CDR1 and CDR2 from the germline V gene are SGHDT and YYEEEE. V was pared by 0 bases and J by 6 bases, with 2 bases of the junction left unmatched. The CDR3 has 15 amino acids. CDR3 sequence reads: CASSLVTSGSNEQFF. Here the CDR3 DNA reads TGTGCCAGCAGCTTGGTTACTAGCGGGAGCAATGAGCAGTTCTTC.

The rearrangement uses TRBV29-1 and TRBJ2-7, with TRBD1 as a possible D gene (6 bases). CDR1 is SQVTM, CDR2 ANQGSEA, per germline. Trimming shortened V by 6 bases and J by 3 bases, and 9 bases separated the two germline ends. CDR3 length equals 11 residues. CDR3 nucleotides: TGCAGCGTGAAGGACAGCTACGAGCAGTACTTC. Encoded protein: CSVKDSYEQYF.

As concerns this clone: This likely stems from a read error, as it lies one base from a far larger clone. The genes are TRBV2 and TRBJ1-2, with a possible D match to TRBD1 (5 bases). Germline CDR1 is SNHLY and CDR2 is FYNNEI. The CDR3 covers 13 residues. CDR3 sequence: CASSETVDWGYAF. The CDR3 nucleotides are TGTGCCAGCAGTGAAACCGTCGATTGGGGCTACGCCTTC.

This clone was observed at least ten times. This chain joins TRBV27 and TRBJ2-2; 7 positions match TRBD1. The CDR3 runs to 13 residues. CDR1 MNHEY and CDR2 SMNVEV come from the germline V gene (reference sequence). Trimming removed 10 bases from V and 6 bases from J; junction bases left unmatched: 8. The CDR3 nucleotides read TGTGCCACCCATTCGACAGGGCCCGGGGAGCTGTTTTTT. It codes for CATHSTGPGELFF.

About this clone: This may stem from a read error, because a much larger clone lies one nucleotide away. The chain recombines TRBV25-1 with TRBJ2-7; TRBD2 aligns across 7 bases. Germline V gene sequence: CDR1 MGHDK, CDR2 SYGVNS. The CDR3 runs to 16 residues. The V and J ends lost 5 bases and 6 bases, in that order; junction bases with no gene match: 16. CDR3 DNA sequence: TGTGCCAGCAGTCCTGGCGGGAGCCGATCACGGGGCGAGCAGTACTTC. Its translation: CASSPGGSRSRGEQYF.

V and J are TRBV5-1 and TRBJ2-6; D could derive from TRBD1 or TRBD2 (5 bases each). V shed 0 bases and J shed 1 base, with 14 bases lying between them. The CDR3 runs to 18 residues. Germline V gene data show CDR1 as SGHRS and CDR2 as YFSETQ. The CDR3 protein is CASSLAEGMGSGANVLTF. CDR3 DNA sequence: TGCGCCAGCAGCTTGGCTGAGGGGATGGGTTCTGGGGCCAACGTCCTGACTTTC.

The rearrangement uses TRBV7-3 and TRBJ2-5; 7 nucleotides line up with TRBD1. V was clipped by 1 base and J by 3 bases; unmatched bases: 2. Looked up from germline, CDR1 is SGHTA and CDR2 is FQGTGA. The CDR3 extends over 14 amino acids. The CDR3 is CASSLNGQEETQYF. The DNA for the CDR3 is TGTGCCAGCAGCTTAAATGGACAGGAAGAGACCCAGTACTTC.

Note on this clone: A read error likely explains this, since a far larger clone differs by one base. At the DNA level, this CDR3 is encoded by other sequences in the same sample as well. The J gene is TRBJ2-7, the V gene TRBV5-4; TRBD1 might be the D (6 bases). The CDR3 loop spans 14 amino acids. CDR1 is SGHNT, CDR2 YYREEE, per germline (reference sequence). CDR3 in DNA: TGCGCCAGCAGCTTGGGGGCAGGGTTGGGCGAGCAGTACTTC. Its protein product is CASSLGAGLGEQYF.

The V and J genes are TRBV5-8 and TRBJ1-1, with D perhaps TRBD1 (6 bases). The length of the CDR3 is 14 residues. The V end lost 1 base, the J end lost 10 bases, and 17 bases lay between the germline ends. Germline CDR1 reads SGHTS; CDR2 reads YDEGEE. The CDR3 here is CASSLRSTGMGAFF. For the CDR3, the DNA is TGTGCCAGCAGCTTGAGGTCCACAGGGATGGGAGCTTTCTTT.

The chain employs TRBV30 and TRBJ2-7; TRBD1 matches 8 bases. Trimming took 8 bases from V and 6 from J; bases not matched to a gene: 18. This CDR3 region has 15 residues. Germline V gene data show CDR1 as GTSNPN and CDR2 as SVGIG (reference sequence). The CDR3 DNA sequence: TGTGCCGGGGAACCAGGACAGGGTCTTTATCGCGAGCAGTACTTC. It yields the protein CAGEPGQGLYREQYF.

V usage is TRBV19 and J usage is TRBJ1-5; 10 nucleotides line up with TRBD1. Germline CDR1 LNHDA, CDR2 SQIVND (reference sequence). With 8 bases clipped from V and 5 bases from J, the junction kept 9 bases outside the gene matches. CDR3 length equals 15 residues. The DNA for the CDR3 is TGTGCCAGTGGGACGACAGGGGGCTTCGATCAGCCCCAGCATTTT. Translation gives CASGTTGGFDQPQHF.